This is a list of T cell receptor beta chains from one sample in a study of shared clonotypes between healthy human individuals. Libraries were prepared by immunoSEQ multiplex PCR; TCRdb keeps only in-frame clonotypes and omits some of them. The sample lists fewer than 2.5 million clones; 93% were seen once. Sequenced material: naive CD4+ T cells from PBMCs. The source of these receptors is a man aged 18-30 years in good health. Some clones in this sample may be carry-over from other donors' samples. The CDR3 runs from the conserved cysteine through the conserved F or W. The D gene is left open where the match is weak. A row's size may be missing; if present it is once, few, many or a size class.

d_call	j_call	v_call	clone_size	cdr3_aa	cdr3_nt
TRBD1	TRBJ1-2	TRBV6-6	-	CASRGTGVGYTF	TGTGCCAGCAGGGGGACAGGGGTTGGCTACACCTTC
-	TRBJ2-2	TRBV5-1	-	CASSSEAPAGELFF	TGCGCCAGCAGCTCCGAAGCCCCGGCCGGGGAGCTGTTTTTT
TRBD1	TRBJ1-1	TRBV19	once	CASKDRGNTEAFF	TGTGCCAGTAAGGACAGGGGGAACACTGAAGCTTTCTTT
TRBD2	TRBJ2-1	TRBV18	-	CASSARLAGGSSYNEQFF	TGTGCCAGCTCAGCCCGACTAGCGGGAGGGAGCTCCTACAATGAGCAGTTCTTC
TRBD2	TRBJ2-5	TRBV9	-	CASSVAGGLAGGQETQYF	TGTGCCAGCAGCGTGGCCGGCGGACTAGCGGGAGGGCAAGAGACCCAGTACTTC
-	TRBJ2-5	TRBV15	-	CATSLNRAPETQYF	TGTGCCACCAGTTTGAACAGGGCCCCAGAGACCCAGTACTTC
TRBD2	TRBJ2-5	TRBV7-6	-	CASSPRGTGKTSGRGETQYF	TGTGCCAGCAGCCCGCGAGGGACAGGGAAGACTAGCGGGAGAGGAGAGACCCAGTACTTC
TRBD2	TRBJ2-7	TRBV18	-	CASSPASGSSYEQYF	TGTGCCAGCTCACCTGCTAGCGGGAGTTCCTACGAGCAGTACTTC
-	TRBJ2-1	TRBV6-5	-	CASSPRGGPGREQFF	TGTGCCAGCAGCCCCAGGGGGGGACCGGGTCGTGAGCAGTTCTTC
TRBD1	TRBJ2-5	TRBV19	-	CASSPHRQGIETQYF	TGTGCCAGTAGTCCGCACCGACAGGGGATCGAGACCCAGTACTTC
-	TRBJ2-7	TRBV5-1	-	CASSLERFMVNEQYF	TGCGCCAGCAGCTTGGAAAGGTTTATGGTCAACGAGCAGTACTTC
TRBD2	TRBJ2-7	TRBV5-1	-	CASSFSTWGGPYEQYF	TGCGCCAGCAGCTTCTCGACTTGGGGGGGACCCTACGAGCAGTACTTC
-	TRBJ1-2	TRBV6-6	-	CASSPPSGDYGYTF	TGTGCCAGCAGCCCCCCCAGCGGGGACTATGGCTACACCTTC
-	TRBJ1-2	TRBV7-2	-	CASSLTANYGYTF	TGTGCCAGCAGCTTAACAGCTAACTATGGCTACACCTTC
-	TRBJ2-2	TRBV5-6	-	CASSLALMGADTGELFF	TGTGCCAGCAGCTTAGCTCTTATGGGTGCGGACACCGGGGAGCTGTTTTTT
TRBD1	TRBJ1-2	TRBV28	-	CASSSQGAGYGYTF	TGTGCCAGCAGCTCACAGGGGGCGGGGTATGGCTACACCTTC
-	TRBJ2-3	TRBV7-3	-	CASSRRGSEADTQYF	TGTGCCAGCAGCCGCCGTGGAAGTGAGGCAGATACGCAGTATTTT
TRBD2	TRBJ2-7	TRBV7-6	-	CASSLFAGGPTTYEQYF	TGTGCCAGCAGCTTATTTGCGGGAGGGCCCACCACCTACGAGCAGTACTTC
-	TRBJ1-1	TRBV9	-	CASSVTRGTEAFF	TGTGCCAGCAGCGTTACTCGAGGGACTGAAGCTTTCTTT
-	TRBJ1-1	TRBV7-9	few	CASSLGQGTEAFF	TGTGCCAGCAGCTTAGGGCAGGGCACTGAAGCTTTCTTT
TRBD1	TRBJ2-2	TRBV5-1	-	CASSPRTGTGNTGELFF	TGCGCCAGCAGCCCCAGAACCGGGACAGGGAACACCGGGGAGCTGTTTTTT